Presented here are 16 T cell receptor beta chains from one specimen sequenced in a study of T-cell memory formation after mild COVID-19. One entry per CDR3 protein, called by TCRdb with MiXCR from the 5' RACE reads. The table has fewer than 650,000 distinct CDR3 sequences, roughly 21% seen once. The sequencing sample was made of PBMCs or a T cell subset sorted from them (not recorded which). Receptor source: an adult woman who had mild COVID-19 (a few samples of this study predate the infection). Cell type and time point are not known.

J is TRBJ1-2 and V is TRBV24-1, with 9 bases matching TRBD1. Germline values: CDR1 KGHDR, CDR2 SFDVKD. V dropped 8 bases and J dropped 3; count of bases not matched to a gene: 12. There are 16 residues in the CDR3. CDR3 in DNA: TGTGCCACCAAACCGAGCCGGACAGGGGTTGACTATGGCTACACCTTC. As protein: CATKPSRTGVDYGYTF.

This clonotype was seen a few times. This chain joins TRBV5-8 and TRBJ2-1, with a weak D call TRBD1 (6 bases). CDR3 length: 15 residues. The V gene lost 0 bases and the J gene lost 5 bases, with 12 bases spanning the gap. CDR1 is SGHTS, CDR2 YDEGEE, per germline. The CDR3 sequence is CASSLEQGRNNEQFF. The CDR3, as DNA: TGTGCCAGCAGCTTGGAACAGGGTAGGAACAATGAGCAGTTCTTC.

This clonotype was counted only a few times. The V call is TRBV20-1, the J call TRBJ2-5; TRBD1 might be the D (6 bases). V lost 2 bases and J lost 5, with 18 bases in between. Germline loops: CDR1 DFQATT, CDR2 SNEGSKA (reference sequence). CDR3 length equals 15 residues. This CDR3 reads CSARPGGRQGETQYF. CDR3 DNA: TGCAGTGCTAGACCTGGGGGCAGGCAGGGGGAGACCCAGTACTTC.

J is TRBJ2-2 and V is TRBV7-9, with D maybe TRBD2 (5 bases). This CDR3 spans 17 amino acids. The germline V gene has CDR1 SEHNR and CDR2 FQNEAQ (reference sequence). Trimming took off 1 base at V and 5 bases at J, with 17 bases between the two ends. The CDR3 loop is CASSLEGGLKPTGELFF. Here the CDR3 DNA reads TGTGCCAGCAGCTTAGAGGGCGGGCTAAAGCCTACCGGGGAGCTGTTTTTT.

The chain employs TRBV12-3 or TRBV12-4 and TRBJ1-4; the D gene is possibly TRBD1 (6 bases). V gave up 4 bases and J gave up 14 bases, with 17 bases separating them. This CDR3 has 13 residues. CDR3 residues: CASSSVPGHSLFF. The CDR3 nucleotides are TGTGCCAGCAGTTCCGTTCCGGGACACAGTCTGTTTTTT.

This clonotype occurred a few times. This chain joins TRBV5-6 and TRBJ2-1, with TRBD1 matching 7 bases. Germline trimming cut 2 bases from V and 3 bases from J; bases unmatched to any gene: 5. The CDR3 is 15 residues long. Per germline, CDR1 SGHDT and CDR2 YYEEEE. The CDR3 here is CASSFRQGSYNEQFF. In DNA, the CDR3 is TGTGCCAGCAGCTTCCGACAGGGAAGCTACAATGAGCAGTTCTTC.

The gene calls are TRBV7-8 and TRBJ2-7; TRBD2 matches 7 bases. J gave up 2 bases and V 5 bases, and 9 bases lay outside the gene matches. This CDR3 region has 15 residues. Germline CDR1 and CDR2: SGHVS and FQNEAQ. The CDR3 is CASSPKREGPYEQYF. The CDR3 DNA sequence: TGTGCCAGCAGCCCCAAGAGGGAGGGCCCCTACGAGCAGTACTTC. The complete variable domain, with remaining parts taken from reference TRBV7-8 and TRBJ2-7, reads GAGVSQSPRYKVAKRGQDVALRCDPISGHVSLFWYQQALGQGPEFLTYFQNEAQLDKSGLPSDRFFAERPEGSVSTLKIQRTQQEDSAVYLCASSPKREGPYEQYFGPGTRLTVT.

This clonotype was observed a few times. The DNA for the CDR3 is TGCAGCGTACAGGGGAAGCGGACTGAAGCTTTCTTT. It is translated as CSVQGKRTEAFF. This chain links TRBV29-1 with TRBJ1-1; 7 bases line up with TRBD1. V lost 6 bases and J lost 5; bases outside the gene matches: 6. This CDR3 region has 12 residues. The germline gives CDR1 SQVTM, CDR2 ANQGSEA.

This clonotype was counted a few times. J is TRBJ1-6 and V is TRBV7-8; TRBD1 agrees at 8 bases. CDR1 is SGHVS and CDR2 is FQNEAQ in the germline V gene. There are 15 residues in the CDR3. V was pared by 1 base and J by 5 bases, with 1 base of the junction left unmatched. This chain's CDR3 is CASSLDRGNNSPLHF. In nucleotides, the CDR3 is TGTGCCAGCAGCTTAGACAGGGGGAATAATTCACCCCTCCACTTT.

The rearrangement uses TRBV15 and TRBJ1-2; D may be TRBD1 (5 bases). V was pared by 0 bases and J by 4 bases, with 12 bases between. The CDR3 contains 15 residues. From germline, CDR1 is LNHNV and CDR2 YYDKDF (reference sequence). The CDR3 reads CATSRDRGAFYGYTF. CDR3 DNA: TGTGCCACCAGCAGAGATCGAGGGGCATTCTATGGCTACACCTTC.

The genes are TRBV3-1 and TRBJ1-1; the D is unclear. This CDR3 comprises 13 residues. Germline values: CDR1 LGHDT, CDR2 YNNKEL (reference sequence). The V and J ends lost 0 bases and 8 bases respectively, with 10 bases between them. CDR3 loop: CASSQDHGSEAFF. In nucleotides, the CDR3 is TGTGCCAGCAGCCAAGATCATGGCAGCGAAGCTTTCTTT.

This clonotype was seen more than once but under ten times. V is TRBV5-5 and J is TRBJ1-5; D is unresolved. Germline V lookup: CDR1 SGHKS, CDR2 YYEKEE (reference sequence). The V gene lost 1 base and the J gene lost 3 bases, with 11 bases spanning the gap. The CDR3 spans 15 residues. As DNA, the CDR3 is TGTGCCAGCAGCTTGCCGGGGTCCAACAATCAGCCCCAGCATTTT. Its translation: CASSLPGSNNQPQHF.

This clonotype was counted many times. The chain joins TRBV12-3 or TRBV12-4 to TRBJ2-3; D is tentatively TRBD1 or TRBD2 (5 bases each). The CDR3 is made up of 13 amino acids. V shed 3 bases and J shed 3 bases, with 7 bases lying between them. For the CDR3, the DNA is TGTGCCAGCAGTTTCGAGGGGACAGATACGCAGTATTTT. Translation: CASSFEGTDTQYF.

The chain couples TRBV6-5 to TRBJ2-7; no clear D gene. From germline, CDR1 is MNHEY and CDR2 SVGAGI. Trimming removed 2 bases from V and 2 bases from J, with 10 bases in between. The CDR3 consists of 14 residues. CDR3 sequence (DNA): TGTGCCAGCAGTTACAGGCCCTTCACCTACGAGCAGTACTTC. Translating gives CASSYRPFTYEQYF.

The chain has TRBV7-2 and TRBJ1-6; 9 nucleotides match TRBD1. Germline CDR1 SGHTA, CDR2 FQGNSA. V was pared by 4 bases and J by 7 bases, with 5 bases of the junction left unmatched. The CDR3 runs to 15 residues. CDR3 DNA sequence: TGTGCCAGCAGCTCCGGGACAGGGATGAATTCACCCCTCCACTTT. This encodes CASSSGTGMNSPLHF.

The genes are TRBV29-1 and TRBJ1-1; the D gene is possibly TRBD1 (5 bases). Germline-derived CDR1 and CDR2 are SQVTM and ANQGSEA. Deletions cut 7 bases from V and 4 bases from J, with 16 bases between. The CDR3 covers 13 residues. CDR3 sequence: CSGQMLGATEAFF. For the CDR3, the DNA is TGCAGCGGCCAAATGCTTGGGGCCACTGAAGCTTTCTTT.